This TCR beta chain originates from a study of shared clonotypes between healthy human individuals. Trimming took 7 bases from V and 10 from J, leaving 20 bases between them. The length of the CDR3 is 13 residues. Per the germline V gene, CDR1 is SQVTM and CDR2 is ANQGSEA. The data were produced by immunoSEQ multiplex PCR, yet TCRdb's version contains in-frame clones alone and is incomplete. This table holds 1.5 million to 1.9 million clones, 95% to 99% found once. This TCR was sampled from a man aged 25-45 years in good health. Sample: naive CD4+ T cells sorted from blood. The subset was: CD45RA+ positively selected. The rearrangement joins TRBV29-1 to TRBJ2-1, with no clear D. DNA of the CDR3: TGCAGCGCCGCTGAGAGCCAGCGACGGGAGCAGTTCTTC. Its protein product is CSAAESQRREQFF.